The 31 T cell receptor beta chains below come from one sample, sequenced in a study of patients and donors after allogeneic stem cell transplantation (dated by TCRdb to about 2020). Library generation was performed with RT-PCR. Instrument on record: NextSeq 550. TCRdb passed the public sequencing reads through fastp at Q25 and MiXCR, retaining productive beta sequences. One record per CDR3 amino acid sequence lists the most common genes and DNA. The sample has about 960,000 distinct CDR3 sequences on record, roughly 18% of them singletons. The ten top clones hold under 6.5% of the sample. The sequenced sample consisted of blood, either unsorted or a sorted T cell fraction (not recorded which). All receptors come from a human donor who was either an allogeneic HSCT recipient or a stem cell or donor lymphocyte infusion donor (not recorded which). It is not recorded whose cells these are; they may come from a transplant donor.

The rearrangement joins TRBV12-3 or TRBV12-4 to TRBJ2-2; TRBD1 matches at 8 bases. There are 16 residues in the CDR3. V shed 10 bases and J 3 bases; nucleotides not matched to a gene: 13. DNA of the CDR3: TGTGCCACCCATAGCCTCGGGACAGGCGACACCGGGGAGCTGTTTTTT. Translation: CATHSLGTGDTGELFF.

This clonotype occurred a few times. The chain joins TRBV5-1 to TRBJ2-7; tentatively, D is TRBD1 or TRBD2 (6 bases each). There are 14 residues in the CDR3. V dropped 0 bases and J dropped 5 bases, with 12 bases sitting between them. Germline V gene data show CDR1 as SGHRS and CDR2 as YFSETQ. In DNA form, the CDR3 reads TGCGCCAGCAGCTTGGTAGGGGGGTTAGACGAGCAGTACTTC. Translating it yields CASSLVGGLDEQYF. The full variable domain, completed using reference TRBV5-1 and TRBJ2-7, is KAGVTQTPRYLIKTRGQQVTLSCSPISGHRSVSWYQQTPGQGLQFLFEYFSETQRNKGNFPGRFSGRQFSNSRSEMNVSTLELGDSALYLCASSLVGGLDEQYFGPGTRLTVT.

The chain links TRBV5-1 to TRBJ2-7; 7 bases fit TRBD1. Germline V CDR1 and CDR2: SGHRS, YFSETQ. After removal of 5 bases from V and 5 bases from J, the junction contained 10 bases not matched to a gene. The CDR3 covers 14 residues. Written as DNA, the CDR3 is TGCGCCAGCAGATACAGGGGAAAAATAAACGAGCAGTACTTC. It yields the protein CASRYRGKINEQYF. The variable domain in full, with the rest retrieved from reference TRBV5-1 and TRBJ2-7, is KAGVTQTPRYLIKTRGQQVTLSCSPISGHRSVSWYQQTPGQGLQFLFEYFSETQRNKGNFPGRFSGRQFSNSRSEMNVSTLELGDSALYLCASRYRGKINEQYFGPGTRLTVT.

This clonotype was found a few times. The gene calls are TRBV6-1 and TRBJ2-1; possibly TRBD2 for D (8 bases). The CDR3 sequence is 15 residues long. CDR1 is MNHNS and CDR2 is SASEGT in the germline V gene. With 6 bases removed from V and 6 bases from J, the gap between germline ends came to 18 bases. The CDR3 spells CASSPDRAGGNEQFF. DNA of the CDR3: TGTGCCAGCAGCCCCGACAGGGCGGGGGGCAATGAGCAGTTCTTC.

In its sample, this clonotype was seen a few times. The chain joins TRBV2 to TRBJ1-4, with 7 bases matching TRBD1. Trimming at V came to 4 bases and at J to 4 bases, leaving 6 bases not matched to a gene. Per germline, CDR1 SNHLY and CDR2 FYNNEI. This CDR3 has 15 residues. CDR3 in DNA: TGTGCCAGCAGTGCTAGACAGGGACGTAATGAAAAACTGTTTTTT. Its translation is CASSARQGRNEKLFF.

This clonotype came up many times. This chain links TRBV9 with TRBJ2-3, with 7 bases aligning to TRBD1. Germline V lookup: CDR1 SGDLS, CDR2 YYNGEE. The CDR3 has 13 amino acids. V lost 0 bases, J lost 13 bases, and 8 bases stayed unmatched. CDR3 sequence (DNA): TGTGCCAGCAGCGTAGTGACAGGGACCCGGGAGTATTTT. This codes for CASSVVTGTREYF.

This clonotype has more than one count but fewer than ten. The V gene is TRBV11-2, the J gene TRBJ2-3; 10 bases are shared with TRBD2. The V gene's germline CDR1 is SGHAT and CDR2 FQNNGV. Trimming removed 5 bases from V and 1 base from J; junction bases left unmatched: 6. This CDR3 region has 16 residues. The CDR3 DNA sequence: TGTGCCAGCAGCGGGAGGGGGACTAGCGGCACAGATACGCAGTATTTT. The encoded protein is CASSGRGTSGTDTQYF.

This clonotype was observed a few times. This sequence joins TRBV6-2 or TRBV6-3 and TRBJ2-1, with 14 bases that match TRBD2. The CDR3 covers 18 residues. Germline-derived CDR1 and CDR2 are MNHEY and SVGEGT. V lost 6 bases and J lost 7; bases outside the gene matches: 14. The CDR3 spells CASSSGLAGGRRLNEQFF. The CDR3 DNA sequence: TGTGCCAGCAGCTCCGGACTAGCGGGGGGCCGGCGGTTGAATGAGCAGTTCTTC.

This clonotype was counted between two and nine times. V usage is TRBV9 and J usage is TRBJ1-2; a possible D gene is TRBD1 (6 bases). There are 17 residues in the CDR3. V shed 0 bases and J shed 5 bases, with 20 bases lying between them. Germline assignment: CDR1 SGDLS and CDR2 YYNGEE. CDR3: CASSVGGISTGVYGYTF. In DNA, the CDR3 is TGTGCCAGCAGCGTAGGGGGAATATCGACAGGCGTTTATGGCTACACCTTC.

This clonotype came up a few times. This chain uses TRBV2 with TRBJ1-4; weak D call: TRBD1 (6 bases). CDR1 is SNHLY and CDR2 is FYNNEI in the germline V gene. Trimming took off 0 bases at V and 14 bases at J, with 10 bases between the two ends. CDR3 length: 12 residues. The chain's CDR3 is CASSEAYRDLFF. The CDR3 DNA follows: TGTGCCAGCAGTGAAGCGTACAGGGATCTGTTTTTT.

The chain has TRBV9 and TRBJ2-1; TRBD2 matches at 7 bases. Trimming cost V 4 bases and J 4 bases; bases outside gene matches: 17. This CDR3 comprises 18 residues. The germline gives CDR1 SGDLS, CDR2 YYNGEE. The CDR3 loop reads CASSQQTGGNSRYNEQFF. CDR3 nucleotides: TGTGCCAGCAGCCAGCAGACGGGGGGTAATTCCAGGTACAATGAGCAGTTCTTC.

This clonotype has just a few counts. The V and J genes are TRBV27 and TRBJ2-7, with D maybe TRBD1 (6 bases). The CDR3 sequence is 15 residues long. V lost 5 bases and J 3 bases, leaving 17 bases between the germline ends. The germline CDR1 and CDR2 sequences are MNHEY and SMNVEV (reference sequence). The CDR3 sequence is CASSQGSDYHYEQYF. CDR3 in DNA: TGTGCCAGCAGTCAGGGGTCGGATTACCACTACGAGCAGTACTTC.

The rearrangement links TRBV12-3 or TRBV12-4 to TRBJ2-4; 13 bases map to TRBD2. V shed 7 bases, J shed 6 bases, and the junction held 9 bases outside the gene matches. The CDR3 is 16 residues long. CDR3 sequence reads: CASTTTTSGGSNIQYF. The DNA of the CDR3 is TGTGCCAGCACCACAACGACTAGCGGGGGGTCAAACATTCAGTACTTC.

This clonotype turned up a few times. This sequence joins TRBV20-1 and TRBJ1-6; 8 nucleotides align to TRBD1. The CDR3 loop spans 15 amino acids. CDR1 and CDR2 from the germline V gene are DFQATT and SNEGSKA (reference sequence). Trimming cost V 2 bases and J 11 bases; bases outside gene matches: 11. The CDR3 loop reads CSARPKTGDRTPLHF. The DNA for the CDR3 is TGCAGTGCTAGACCCAAGACAGGGGATAGGACACCCCTCCACTTT.

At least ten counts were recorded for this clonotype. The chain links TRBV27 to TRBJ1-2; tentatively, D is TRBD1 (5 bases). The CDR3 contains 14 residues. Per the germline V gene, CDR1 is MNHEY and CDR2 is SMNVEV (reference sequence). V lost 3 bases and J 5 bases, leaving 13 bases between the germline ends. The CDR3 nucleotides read TGTGCCAGCAGTTTTGAGGGAGGGGAATATGGCTACACCTTC. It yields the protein CASSFEGGEYGYTF.

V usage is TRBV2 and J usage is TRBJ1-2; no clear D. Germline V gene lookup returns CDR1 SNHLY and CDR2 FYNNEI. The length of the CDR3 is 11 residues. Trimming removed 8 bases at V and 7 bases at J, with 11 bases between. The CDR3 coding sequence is TGTGCCAGCGGGCTGATCGGTGGCTACACCTTC. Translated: CASGLIGGYTF.

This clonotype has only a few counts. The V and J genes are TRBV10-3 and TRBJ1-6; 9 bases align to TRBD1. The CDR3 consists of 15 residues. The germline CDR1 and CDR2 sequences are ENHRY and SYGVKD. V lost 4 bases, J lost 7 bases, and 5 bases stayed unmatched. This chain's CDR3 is CAISGSGQGNSPLHF. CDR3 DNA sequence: TGTGCCATCAGTGGTTCGGGACAGGGAAATTCACCCCTCCACTTT.

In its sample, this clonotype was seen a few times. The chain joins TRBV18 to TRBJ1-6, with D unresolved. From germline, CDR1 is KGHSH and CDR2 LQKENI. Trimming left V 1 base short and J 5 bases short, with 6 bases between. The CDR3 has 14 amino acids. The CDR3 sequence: CASSPLGDNSPLHF. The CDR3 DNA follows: TGTGCCAGCTCACCACTTGGGGATAATTCACCCCTCCACTTT.

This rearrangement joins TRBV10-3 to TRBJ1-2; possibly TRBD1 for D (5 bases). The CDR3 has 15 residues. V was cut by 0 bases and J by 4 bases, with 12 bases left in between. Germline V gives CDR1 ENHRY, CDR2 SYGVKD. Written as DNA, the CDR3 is TGTGCCATCAGTGAGTCCCGGCAGGGATCCTATGGCTACACCTTC. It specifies CAISESRQGSYGYTF.

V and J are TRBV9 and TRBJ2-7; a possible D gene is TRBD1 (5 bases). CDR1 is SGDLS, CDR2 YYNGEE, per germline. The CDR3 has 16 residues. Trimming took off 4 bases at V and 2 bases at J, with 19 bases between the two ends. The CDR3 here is CASSPHGPTGPYEQYF. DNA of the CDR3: TGTGCCAGCAGCCCACACGGACCCACAGGTCCCTACGAGCAGTACTTC.

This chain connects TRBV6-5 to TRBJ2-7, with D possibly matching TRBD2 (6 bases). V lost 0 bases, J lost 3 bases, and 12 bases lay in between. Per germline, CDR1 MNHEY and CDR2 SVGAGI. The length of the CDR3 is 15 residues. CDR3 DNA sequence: TGTGCCAGCAGTTACTCGACTAGGGGCTACTACGAGCAGTACTTC. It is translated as CASSYSTRGYYEQYF.

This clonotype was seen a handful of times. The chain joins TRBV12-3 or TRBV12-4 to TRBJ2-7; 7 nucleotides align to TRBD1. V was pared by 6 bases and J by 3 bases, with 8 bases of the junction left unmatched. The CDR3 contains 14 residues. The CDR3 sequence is CASSPEPGGYEQYF. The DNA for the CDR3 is TGTGCCAGCAGCCCTGAGCCAGGGGGCTACGAGCAGTACTTC.

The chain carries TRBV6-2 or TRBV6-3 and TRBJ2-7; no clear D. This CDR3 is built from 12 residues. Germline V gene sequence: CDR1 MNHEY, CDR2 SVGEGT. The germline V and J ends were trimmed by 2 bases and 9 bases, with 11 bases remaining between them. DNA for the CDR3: TGTGCCAGCAGTTACGCTTTGAATCTGCAGTACTTC. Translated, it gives CASSYALNLQYF.

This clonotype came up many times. This CDR3 reads CASSRKGNYGYTF. CDR3 nucleotides: TGTGCCAGCAGCCGCAAAGGAAACTATGGCTACACCTTC. The genes are TRBV6-6 and TRBJ1-2; D gene uncertain. Trimming removed 6 bases at V and 2 bases at J, with 10 bases between. The CDR3 length is 13 residues. CDR1 and CDR2 from the germline V gene are MNHNY and SVGAGI (reference sequence).

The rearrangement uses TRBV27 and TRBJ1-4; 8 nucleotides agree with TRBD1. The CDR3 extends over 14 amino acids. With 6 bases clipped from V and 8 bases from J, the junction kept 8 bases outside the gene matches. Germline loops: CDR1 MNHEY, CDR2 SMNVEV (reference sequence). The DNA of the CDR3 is TGTGCCAGCAGCCTGACAGGGGTAAAGGAAAAACTGTTTTTT. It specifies CASSLTGVKEKLFF.

DNA of the CDR3: TGTGCCATCACTCGACTAGCGGGGGAGGGAGATACGCAGTATTTT. Translated: CAITRLAGEGDTQYF. The chain links TRBV10-3 to TRBJ2-3; 12 nucleotides agree with TRBD2. V shed 7 bases and J 5 bases; nucleotides not matched to a gene: 7. CDR1 is ENHRY and CDR2 is SYGVKD in the germline V gene. The CDR3 spans 15 residues.

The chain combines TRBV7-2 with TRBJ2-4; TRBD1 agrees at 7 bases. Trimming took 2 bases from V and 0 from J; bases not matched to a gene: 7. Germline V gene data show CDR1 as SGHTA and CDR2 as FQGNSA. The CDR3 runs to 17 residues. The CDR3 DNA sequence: TGTGCCAGCAGCTTACGTACAGGGGTAATAGCCAAAAACATTCAGTACTTC. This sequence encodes CASSLRTGVIAKNIQYF. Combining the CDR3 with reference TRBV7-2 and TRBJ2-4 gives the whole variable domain GAGVSQSPSNKVTEKGKDVELRCDPISGHTALYWYRQSLGQGLEFLIYFQGNSAPDKSGLPSDRFSAERTGGSVSTLTIQRTQQEDSAVYLCASSLRTGVIAKNIQYFGAGTRLSVL.

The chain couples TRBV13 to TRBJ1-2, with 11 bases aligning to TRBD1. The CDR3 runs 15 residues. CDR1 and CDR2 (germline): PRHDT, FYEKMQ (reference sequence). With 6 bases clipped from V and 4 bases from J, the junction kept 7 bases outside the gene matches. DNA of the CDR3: TGTGCCAGCAGACAGCCGGGACAGGGGGTCTATGGCTACACCTTC. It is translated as CASRQPGQGVYGYTF.

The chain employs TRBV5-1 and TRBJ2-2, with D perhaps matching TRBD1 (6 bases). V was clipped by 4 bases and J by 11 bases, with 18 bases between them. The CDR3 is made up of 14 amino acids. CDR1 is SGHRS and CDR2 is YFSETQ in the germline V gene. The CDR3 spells CASSKSGATLELFF. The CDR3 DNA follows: TGCGCCAGCAGCAAGTCAGGGGCGACCCTCGAGCTGTTTTTT. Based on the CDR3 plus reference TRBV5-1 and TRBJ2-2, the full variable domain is KAGVTQTPRYLIKTRGQQVTLSCSPISGHRSVSWYQQTPGQGLQFLFEYFSETQRNKGNFPGRFSGRQFSNSRSEMNVSTLELGDSALYLCASSKSGATLELFFGEGSRLTVL.

The CDR3: CASSLEGTRTFNEQFF. The CDR3 nucleotides are TGCGCCAGCAGCTTGGAAGGGACCAGGACTTTCAATGAGCAGTTCTTC. The V and J genes are TRBV5-1 and TRBJ2-1; D is possibly TRBD1 or TRBD2 (5 bases each). The V gene lost 0 bases and the J gene lost 6 bases, with 16 bases spanning the gap. The CDR3 loop spans 16 amino acids. Per the germline V gene, CDR1 is SGHRS and CDR2 is YFSETQ.

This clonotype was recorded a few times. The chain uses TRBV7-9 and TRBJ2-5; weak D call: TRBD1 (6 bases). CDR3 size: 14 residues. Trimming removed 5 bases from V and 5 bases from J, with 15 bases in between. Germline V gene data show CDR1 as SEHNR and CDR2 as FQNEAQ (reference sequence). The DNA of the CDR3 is TGTGCCAGCAGCGAGGATACAGGGAAGGAGACCCAGTACTTC. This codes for CASSEDTGKETQYF.